The clone carrying this T cell receptor beta chain was observed a handful of times. The entry originates in a study of T cells of healthy individuals. Germline loops: CDR1 LGHDT, CDR2 YNNKEL (reference sequence). Deletions cut 3 bases from V and 3 bases from J, with 3 bases between. CDR3 length equals 12 residues. TCRdb used MiXCR to reprocess the 5' RACE reads, holding one entry per CDR3 protein. The sample yields about 96,000 distinct CDR3 sequences, 15% to 20% seen once. This clonotype was obtained from a human donor in good health. This rearrangement joins TRBV3-1 to TRBJ1-5; D gene uncertain. The CDR3 is CASSHYNQPQHF. Here the CDR3 DNA reads TGTGCCAGCAGCCATTACAATCAGCCCCAGCATTTT.